A selection of T cell receptor beta chains follows, all from one sample in a study of T cell repertoires in cytomegalovirus infection. TCRdb called the reads again in MiXCR, with one record for every CDR3 protein. Of 350,000 to 450,000 distinct CDR3 sequences detected, approximately 18% appear once; the ten largest clones hold approximately 8%. The sample consisted of PBMCs. These receptors were collected from a human donor in good health (CMV status not recorded). Some clones in this sample may be carry-over from other donors' samples. The CDR3 runs from the conserved cysteine through the conserved F or W. Each record gives: clone size, D gene, CDR3 length, J gene, V gene, CDR3 protein, CDR3 DNA. A D gene is named only where the DNA matches it firmly. Clone size, where shown, is once, few, many, or a class for clones that have expanded.

>few|NA|16|TRBJ1-3|TRBV6-2/TRBV6-3
CASRRVGPTTGNTIYF
TGTGCCAGTCGGAGAGTGGGACCCACCACTGGAAACACCATATATTTT
>few|NA|14|TRBJ2-5|TRBV5-4
CASSLPAHGETQYF
TGTGCCAGCAGCTTGCCAGCGCATGGGGAGACCCAGTACTTC
>few|NA|19|TRBJ2-5|TRBV7-6
CASSQGISGTYPQEETQYF
TGTGCCAGCAGCCAGGGGATTTCCGGGACTTACCCCCAGGAAGAGACCCAGTACTTC
>NA|TRBD1|17|TRBJ2-7|TRBV18
CASSRVIGDRGFYEQYF
TGTGCCAGCTCACGGGTGATTGGGGACAGGGGTTTCTACGAGCAGTACTTC
>few|NA|13|TRBJ1-6|TRBV7-6
CASSRVRISPLHF
TGTGCCAGCAGCCGGGTCCGGATTTCACCCCTCCACTTT
>NA|NA|12|TRBJ2-7|TRBV29-1
CSVQGSSYEQYF
TGCAGCGTGCAGGGAAGCTCCTACGAGCAGTACTTC
>NA|TRBD1|16|TRBJ2-3|TRBV25-1
CASSEFGGQATDTQYF
TGTGCCAGCAGTGAATTTGGAGGACAGGCCACAGATACGCAGTATTTT
>few|NA|13|TRBJ2-7|TRBV7-8
CASSKTGSYEQYF
TGTGCCAGCAGTAAAACAGGGTCCTACGAGCAGTACTTC
>NA|NA|15|TRBJ1-1|TRBV12-3/TRBV12-4
CASSGGTSMNTEAFF
TGTGCCAGCAGCGGAGGGACATCTATGAACACTGAAGCTTTCTTT
>NA|NA|15|TRBJ1-4|TRBV7-2
CASSSQGFSNEKLFF
TGTGCCAGCAGCTCGCAGGGCTTCTCTAATGAAAAACTGTTTTTT
>many|NA|14|TRBJ2-5|TRBV7-2
CASSLATEVPTQYF
TGTGCCAGCAGCTTAGCCACCGAGGTCCCGACCCAGTACTTC
>NA|NA|11|TRBJ1-2|TRBV20-1
CSARLATGYTF
TGCAGTGCAAGACTAGCTACTGGCTACACCTTC
>NA|NA|13|TRBJ1-2|TRBV7-9
CASSSWRGYGYTF
TGTGCCAGCAGCTCCTGGAGGGGGTATGGCTACACCTTC
>many|TRBD1|14|TRBJ1-2|TRBV19
CASTDRGSGYGYTF
TGTGCCAGTACCGACAGGGGAAGTGGCTATGGCTACACCTTC
>NA|NA|13|TRBJ2-1|TRBV29-1
CSVEAGRGNEQFF
TGCAGCGTTGAAGCCGGGAGAGGGAATGAGCAGTTCTTC
>many|TRBD2|18|TRBJ2-1|TRBV7-3
CASSVGTSGSGSYNEQFF
TGTGCCAGCAGCGTCGGGACTAGCGGGAGTGGATCCTACAATGAGCAGTTCTTC
>NA|TRBD2|15|TRBJ2-1|TRBV14
CASSGGLADYNEQFF
TGTGCCAGCAGCGGCGGACTAGCGGACTACAATGAGCAGTTCTTC
>NA|NA|17|TRBJ2-1|TRBV19
CASSRHAVPSSYNEQFF
TGTGCCAGTAGTCGCCACGCTGTCCCCAGCTCCTACAATGAGCAGTTCTTC
>many|NA|14|TRBJ2-3|TRBV7-2
CASAFRRGPDTQYF
TGTGCCAGCGCCTTCCGTAGAGGCCCAGATACGCAGTATTTT
>NA|NA|14|TRBJ2-7|TRBV2
CASRNGGFSYEQYF
TGTGCCAGCCGAAACGGGGGTTTCTCCTACGAGCAGTACTTC